The rows below give T cell receptor beta chains drawn from one sample of a study of cytomegalovirus exposure and HLA in healthy donors. Clones were read by immunoSEQ multiplex PCR, and TCRdb kept only the in-frame ones, dropping some. Of 110,000 to 150,000 clones listed, about 77% are singletons. Source material: PBMCs. The origin of the receptors is a male donor in good health and CMV-seronegative. CDR3s include the opening cysteine and the closing phenylalanine or tryptophan. Each record gives: clone size, J gene, V gene, D gene, CDR3 DNA, CDR3 protein. A D gene is named only where the DNA matches it firmly. Clone size appears in some rows only: once, few, many, or a class for an expanded clone.

clone size: .
J gene: TRBJ1-4
V gene: TRBV5-1
D gene: .
CDR3 DNA: TGCGCCAGCAGTCGGGGGAGCAGGACGGCTAATGAAAAACTGTTTTTT
CDR3 protein: CASSRGSRTANEKLFF

clone size: once
J gene: TRBJ2-7
V gene: TRBV27
D gene: .
CDR3 DNA: TGTGCCAGCAGTTTAAATGCGGGTTCCTACGAGCAGTACTTC
CDR3 protein: CASSLNAGSYEQYF

clone size: .
J gene: TRBJ2-7
V gene: TRBV7-6
D gene: .
CDR3 DNA: TGTGCCAGCAGCTTATTGGACAGTGGGGACTTC
CDR3 protein: CASSLLDSGDF

clone size: .
J gene: TRBJ1-2
V gene: TRBV28
D gene: .
CDR3 DNA: TGTGCCAGCAGTACACAGATCTATGGCTACACCTTC
CDR3 protein: CASSTQIYGYTF

clone size: .
J gene: TRBJ2-3
V gene: TRBV6-5
D gene: TRBD2
CDR3 DNA: TGTGCCAGCAGTTCGGCGGGGGGTGGTACAGATACGCAGTATTTT
CDR3 protein: CASSSAGGGTDTQYF

clone size: .
J gene: TRBJ1-2
V gene: TRBV28
D gene: .
CDR3 DNA: TGTGCCAGCAGTTTTGGCCCGAGGGTAGGGGGCTACACCTTC
CDR3 protein: CASSFGPRVGGYTF

clone size: .
J gene: TRBJ2-7
V gene: TRBV9
D gene: TRBD2
CDR3 DNA: TGTGCCAGCAGCGTCCTGGGACTAGCGGGGTCCCGAGGTAACGAGCAGTACTTC
CDR3 protein: CASSVLGLAGSRGNEQYF

clone size: .
J gene: TRBJ1-1
V gene: TRBV28
D gene: .
CDR3 DNA: TGTGCCAGCAGTCCCCTTGGGACACATAACACTGAAGCTTTCTTT
CDR3 protein: CASSPLGTHNTEAFF

clone size: few
J gene: TRBJ2-7
V gene: TRBV6-5
D gene: TRBD2
CDR3 DNA: TGTGCCAGCAGTTACGGGACTAGCGGCTCCTACGAGCAGTACTTC
CDR3 protein: CASSYGTSGSYEQYF

clone size: .
J gene: TRBJ2-7
V gene: TRBV6-1
D gene: TRBD2
CDR3 DNA: TGTGCCAGCAGTGGGGCGGGGGGCGCGGCCGAGCAGTACTTC
CDR3 protein: CASSGAGGAAEQYF

clone size: .
J gene: TRBJ1-1
V gene: TRBV19
D gene: TRBD1
CDR3 DNA: TGTGCCAGTAGTAGGGGGACAGGGCTAAACACTGAAGCTTTCTTT
CDR3 protein: CASSRGTGLNTEAFF

clone size: .
J gene: TRBJ2-3
V gene: TRBV4-2
D gene: TRBD2
CDR3 DNA: TGTGCCAGCAGCCAAGAAGCGGGAGGGCCAGATACGCAGTATTTT
CDR3 protein: CASSQEAGGPDTQYF

clone size: few
J gene: TRBJ2-1
V gene: TRBV29-1
D gene: .
CDR3 DNA: TGCAGCGTTGGAGGAAACAATGAGCAGTTCTTC
CDR3 protein: CSVGGNNEQFF

clone size: .
J gene: TRBJ1-1
V gene: TRBV6-1
D gene: .
CDR3 DNA: TGTGCCACCACAGCAAGGGAGACTGAAGCTTTCTTT
CDR3 protein: CATTARETEAFF

clone size: few
J gene: TRBJ1-5
V gene: TRBV5-1
D gene: TRBD1
CDR3 DNA: TGCGCCAGCAGCTTAGGACAGGGGCCAAATCAGCCCCAGCATTTT
CDR3 protein: CASSLGQGPNQPQHF

clone size: .
J gene: TRBJ1-1
V gene: TRBV7-9
D gene: TRBD1
CDR3 DNA: TGTGCCAGCAGCCCTCGTTCCGGGACAGAGAACACTGAAGCTTTCTTT
CDR3 protein: CASSPRSGTENTEAFF

clone size: .
J gene: TRBJ2-7
V gene: TRBV27
D gene: TRBD2
CDR3 DNA: TGTGCCAGCAGTTCCCCCGGCCTAGCGGGATCCTACGAGCAGTACTTC
CDR3 protein: CASSSPGLAGSYEQYF

clone size: .
J gene: TRBJ2-7
V gene: TRBV5-1
D gene: .
CDR3 DNA: TGCGCCAGCAGGAGCGGGCTGGCCTACGAGCAGTACTTC
CDR3 protein: CASRSGLAYEQYF

clone size: .
J gene: TRBJ2-1
V gene: TRBV21-1
D gene: .
CDR3 DNA: TGTGCCAGCAGCAAACTAGCCAATTTTAATGAGCAGTTCTTC
CDR3 protein: CASSKLANFNEQFF

clone size: .
J gene: TRBJ2-7
V gene: TRBV28
D gene: TRBD1
CDR3 DNA: TGTGCCAGCGGTGACAGGGTGGGCTCCTACGAGCAGTACTTC
CDR3 protein: CASGDRVGSYEQYF

clone size: once
J gene: TRBJ1-5
V gene: TRBV7-2
D gene: .
CDR3 DNA: TGTGCCAGCAGCTTAGCGGCGGGGAATCGCAATCAGCCCCAGCATTTT
CDR3 protein: CASSLAAGNRNQPQHF

clone size: .
J gene: TRBJ2-4
V gene: TRBV18
D gene: TRBD1
CDR3 DNA: TGTGCCAGCTCACCTTCCGGGACAGGGGGCGGAAACAGTCAGTACTTC
CDR3 protein: CASSPSGTGGGNSQYF

clone size: .
J gene: TRBJ2-1
V gene: TRBV5-4
D gene: .
CDR3 DNA: TGTGCCAGCAGCTTGGTAGGCGGGTCCTACAATGAGCAGTTCTTC
CDR3 protein: CASSLVGGSYNEQFF

clone size: .
J gene: TRBJ2-7
V gene: TRBV25-1
D gene: .
CDR3 DNA: TGTGCCAGCACCCAAACCGGGGTCCTTCCCTACGAGCAGTACTTC
CDR3 protein: CASTQTGVLPYEQYF

clone size: .
J gene: TRBJ2-1
V gene: TRBV6-5
D gene: .
CDR3 DNA: TGTGCCAGCAGTTACTCGTCTGGTAGCGCCGGTGAGCAGTTCTTC
CDR3 protein: CASSYSSGSAGEQFF

clone size: .
J gene: TRBJ2-7
V gene: TRBV28
D gene: TRBD1
CDR3 DNA: TGTGCCAGCAGCCCGGGACAGGGGACCTACGAGCAGTACTTC
CDR3 protein: CASSPGQGTYEQYF

clone size: once
J gene: TRBJ2-1
V gene: TRBV5-8
D gene: .
CDR3 DNA: TGTGCCAGCAAGAAGGACCGAGGACACTACAATGAGCAGTTCTTC
CDR3 protein: CASKKDRGHYNEQFF

clone size: .
J gene: TRBJ1-1
V gene: TRBV5-1
D gene: .
CDR3 DNA: TGCGCCAGCGGGCGTGGAGGTGTCAACACTGAAGCTTTCTTT
CDR3 protein: CASGRGGVNTEAFF

clone size: .
J gene: TRBJ1-1
V gene: TRBV5-4
D gene: .
CDR3 DNA: TGTGCCAGCAGCTTGGCCCTGGGGCCGAACACTGAAGCTTTCTTT
CDR3 protein: CASSLALGPNTEAFF

clone size: .
J gene: TRBJ1-4
V gene: TRBV12-5
D gene: .
CDR3 DNA: TGTGCTAGTGGTCGACTAATAGGTGAAAAACTGTTTTTT
CDR3 protein: CASGRLIGEKLFF

clone size: .
J gene: TRBJ2-7
V gene: TRBV10-1
D gene: .
CDR3 DNA: TGCGCCAGCAGGAGGACACGGGTCCACGAGCAGTACTTC
CDR3 protein: CASRRTRVHEQYF

clone size: .
J gene: TRBJ2-3
V gene: TRBV9
D gene: .
CDR3 DNA: TGTGCCAGCAGCGTATTGGCTAGCACAGATACGCAGTATTTT
CDR3 protein: CASSVLASTDTQYF

clone size: .
J gene: TRBJ2-5
V gene: TRBV6-6
D gene: TRBD2
CDR3 DNA: TGTGCCAGCAGTATCAGTACTAGCGGCTTCCAAGAGACCCAGTACTTC
CDR3 protein: CASSISTSGFQETQYF

clone size: .
J gene: TRBJ2-2
V gene: TRBV13
D gene: .
CDR3 DNA: TGTGCCAGCAGCCTATCCGACTTGTCCACCGGGGAGCTGTTTTTT
CDR3 protein: CASSLSDLSTGELFF

clone size: few
J gene: TRBJ1-5
V gene: TRBV27
D gene: .
CDR3 DNA: TGTGCCAGCAGTTTAAGTCGGGGGGCTGGCAATCAGCCCCAGCATTTT
CDR3 protein: CASSLSRGAGNQPQHF

clone size: .
J gene: TRBJ2-2
V gene: TRBV6-5
D gene: .
CDR3 DNA: TGTGCCAGCAGTTACTCGAGCCATACGAACACCGGGGAGCTGTTTTTT
CDR3 protein: CASSYSSHTNTGELFF

clone size: .
J gene: TRBJ1-1
V gene: TRBV6-6
D gene: .
CDR3 DNA: TGTGCCAGCAGTTCTAGCGACAGACGGTACACTGAAGCTTTCTTT
CDR3 protein: CASSSSDRRYTEAFF

clone size: .
J gene: TRBJ1-2
V gene: TRBV25-1
D gene: .
CDR3 DNA: TGTGCCAGCAGCCACGGAGGGAGTTCGGGGTCCTATGGCTACACCTTC
CDR3 protein: CASSHGGSSGSYGYTF

clone size: .
J gene: TRBJ1-2
V gene: TRBV19
D gene: .
CDR3 DNA: TGTGCCAGTAGTATCTTTCCAGGGATGGGCGGCTACACCTTC
CDR3 protein: CASSIFPGMGGYTF

clone size: .
J gene: TRBJ1-2
V gene: TRBV4-3
D gene: TRBD1
CDR3 DNA: TGCGCCAGCAGCCAAACGGGACAGGGTCTTGGCTACACCTTC
CDR3 protein: CASSQTGQGLGYTF

clone size: .
J gene: TRBJ2-5
V gene: TRBV29-1
D gene: .
CDR3 DNA: TGCAGCGTTCAATACGGGGAAGAGACCCAGTACTTC
CDR3 protein: CSVQYGEETQYF

clone size: .
J gene: TRBJ1-6
V gene: TRBV27
D gene: .
CDR3 DNA: TGTGCCAGCACCCATGGGGGCGAAAATTCACCCCTCCACTTT
CDR3 protein: CASTHGGENSPLHF

clone size: .
J gene: TRBJ1-5
V gene: TRBV5-6
D gene: .
CDR3 DNA: TGTGCCAGCAGCTCCAGGGGTATCGGCAATCAGCCCCAGCATTTT
CDR3 protein: CASSSRGIGNQPQHF

clone size: .
J gene: TRBJ1-2
V gene: TRBV7-9
D gene: .
CDR3 DNA: TGTTCCAGCAGCTCCGAGGCTCTTTATGGCTACACCTTC
CDR3 protein: CSSSSEALYGYTF

clone size: few
J gene: TRBJ2-7
V gene: TRBV7-8
D gene: .
CDR3 DNA: TGTGCCAGCAGCTTAGTGGTTGCAGGGGCGGGAGCAGGCGAGCAGTACTTC
CDR3 protein: CASSLVVAGAGAGEQYF

clone size: .
J gene: TRBJ1-2
V gene: TRBV29-1
D gene: .
CDR3 DNA: TGCAGCGAAAGTCGGGGGGCTTACGGCTACACCTTC
CDR3 protein: CSESRGAYGYTF

clone size: few
J gene: TRBJ2-2
V gene: TRBV19
D gene: .
CDR3 DNA: TGTGCCAGTAGTAAATTAACAGCGAACACCGGGGAGCTGTTTTTT
CDR3 protein: CASSKLTANTGELFF

clone size: once
J gene: TRBJ2-3
V gene: TRBV4-3
D gene: TRBD2
CDR3 DNA: TGCGCCAGCAGCCAAGGACCGGGACTAGCGGTCACAGATACGCAGTATTTT
CDR3 protein: CASSQGPGLAVTDTQYF